What follows are 28 T cell receptor beta chains derived from one specimen sequenced in a study of Graves' ophthalmopathy and Graves' hyperthyroidism. The sequenced template was RNA, covering the TCR beta CDR3 region. HTBI primers served in a first-round RT-PCR, which a second-round multiplex PCR followed. TCRdb reprocessed the multiplex PCR reads with MiXCR, giving one entry per CDR3 protein. The table shows around 400,000 distinct CDR3 sequences, with about 16% occurring only once. Sequenced material: peripheral blood. These receptors were taken from a woman aged 18-29 years with Graves' ophthalmopathy.

This clonotype was seen many times. The chain couples TRBV20-1 to TRBJ1-5, with D perhaps TRBD1 (5 bases). The CDR3 runs 13 residues. With 6 bases removed from V and 6 bases from J, the gap between germline ends came to 15 bases. In germline, CDR1 is DFQATT, CDR2 SNEGSKA (reference sequence). CDR3 sequence: CSAKGRAGQPQHF. The CDR3 DNA reads as TGCAGTGCCAAGGGCAGGGCGGGTCAGCCCCAGCATTTT.

This clonotype was seen at least ten times. The rearrangement links TRBV20-1 to TRBJ1-1, with D possibly being TRBD1 (5 bases). CDR3 length equals 11 residues. Trimming shortened V by 5 bases and J by 5 bases, and 9 bases separated the two germline ends. In germline, CDR1 is DFQATT, CDR2 SNEGSKA (reference sequence). The CDR3 DNA reads TGCAGTGCTTCAGGGAATACTGAAGCTTTCTTT. Encoded protein: CSASGNTEAFF.

This clonotype showed up many times. The chain recombines TRBV27 with TRBJ1-1; the D gene is possibly TRBD1 (6 bases). The V end lost 5 bases, the J end lost 2 bases, and 21 bases lay between the germline ends. Germline V gene lookup returns CDR1 MNHEY and CDR2 SMNVEV (reference sequence). The CDR3 consists of 17 residues. Here the CDR3 reads CASSPARTVLRNTEAFF. The CDR3 DNA reads as TGTGCCAGCAGTCCCGCTCGGACAGTTCTCCGAAACACTGAAGCTTTCTTT.

This clonotype was seen ten or more times. The V call is TRBV28, the J call TRBJ1-3, with D unclear. CDR1 is MDHEN and CDR2 is SYDVKM in the germline V gene. Between the trimmed V and J ends, which lost 1 base and 0 bases, there was a span of 7 bases. This CDR3 contains 15 residues. This CDR3 reads CASSLSGSSGNTIYF. In DNA, the CDR3 is TGTGCCAGCAGTTTATCGGGGTCCTCTGGAAACACCATATATTTT.

This clonotype appeared once. The chain is built from TRBV7-8 and TRBJ2-7; D is unresolved. V lost 2 bases and J lost 7, with 15 bases in between. CDR3 length: 14 residues. Germline V gene data show CDR1 as SGHVS and CDR2 as FQNEAQ. CDR3 sequence reads: CASSLSALIGEQYF. CDR3 coding DNA: TGTGCCAGCAGCTTATCTGCGCTCATAGGTGAGCAGTACTTC.

There are many counts of this clonotype. The chain carries TRBV20-1 and TRBJ1-2; weak D call: TRBD1 (5 bases). The CDR3 extends over 14 amino acids. Trimming stripped 5 bases from V and 5 bases from J, with 18 bases between. Germline CDR1 and CDR2: DFQATT and SNEGSKA (reference sequence). CDR3 nucleotides: TGCAGTGCTCCAACGGGACGTCAAGTATATGGCTACACCTTC. Protein: CSAPTGRQVYGYTF.

This clonotype has just a few counts. V and J are TRBV6-1 and TRBJ1-6; possibly TRBD1 for D (5 bases). Germline CDR1 MNHNS, CDR2 SASEGT. The V and J ends lost 11 bases and 7 bases respectively, with 18 bases between them. The CDR3 runs to 14 residues. The CDR3 DNA is TGTGCCTCCTCCGGGACTTCCCTCAATTCACCCCTCCACTTT. This codes for CASSGTSLNSPLHF.

In this sample, this clonotype turned up many times. This chain joins TRBV7-9 and TRBJ1-1; no firm D call. Trimming pared 5 bases from V and 11 bases from J, leaving 21 bases between. Germline CDR1 and CDR2: SEHNR and FQNEAQ (reference sequence). The CDR3 length is 14 residues. In DNA form, the CDR3 reads TGTGCCAGCAGCGGGCCCGGGATCCCTCTGCGGGCTTTCTTT. Residues: CASSGPGIPLRAFF.

This clonotype has a count of ten or more. This rearrangement joins TRBV30 to TRBJ1-1; D unresolved. Germline values: CDR1 GTSNPN, CDR2 SVGIG (reference sequence). The ends were cut back, 2 bases at V and 4 bases at J, with 17 bases in the middle. The CDR3 covers 15 residues. The CDR3 nucleotides read TGTGCCTGGAGTTTCGATCTCCGGTTCGGCACTGAAGCTTTCTTT. Its translation: CAWSFDLRFGTEAFF.

This clonotype was picked up many times. The chain joins TRBV19 to TRBJ2-2; no firm D call. Germline CDR1 LNHDA, CDR2 SQIVND (reference sequence). This CDR3 is 13 amino acids long. The germline V and J ends were trimmed by 7 bases and 2 bases, with 8 bases remaining between them. The CDR3 DNA follows: TGTGCCAGTACCCGCCTTAACACCGGGGAGCTGTTTTTT. Translated: CASTRLNTGELFF. Looking up the rest from reference TRBV19 and TRBJ2-2 gives the full variable domain: DGGITQSPKYLFRKEGQNVTLSCEQNLNHDAMYWYRQDPGQGLRLIYYSQIVNDFQKGDIAEGYSVSREKKESFPLTVTSAQKNPTAFYLCASTRLNTGELFFGEGSRLTVL.

The CDR3: CASSRRETETQYF. The CDR3 DNA reads as TGTGCCAGTAGTCGCCGGGAGACAGAGACCCAGTACTTC. This chain links TRBV19 with TRBJ2-5, with D maybe TRBD2 (6 bases). Deletions cut 5 bases from V and 4 bases from J, with 11 bases between. Germline CDR1 and CDR2: LNHDA and SQIVND (reference sequence). This CDR3 spans 13 amino acids.

This clonotype was observed many times. The CDR3 nucleotides are TGTGCCAGCAGCAACACAGGGGCAGGGAGGACTGAAGCTTTCTTT. Translation gives CASSNTGAGRTEAFF. This chain connects TRBV7-3 to TRBJ1-1; TRBD1 aligns across 7 bases. The CDR3 has 15 amino acids. J lost 5 bases, V lost 5 bases, and 11 bases had no gene match. Germline CDR1 and CDR2: SGHTA and FQGTGA.

This clonotype was counted many times. The chain combines TRBV24-1 with TRBJ1-3; D is perhaps TRBD1 (5 bases). Trimming left V 2 bases short and J 2 bases short, with 9 bases between. The germline gives CDR1 KGHDR, CDR2 SFDVKD. The CDR3 spans 15 residues. The CDR3 loop is CATSDSRVPGNTIYF. CDR3 DNA: TGTGCCACCAGTGATTCCAGGGTACCTGGAAACACCATATATTTT.

Many counts were recorded for this clonotype. V is TRBV27 and J is TRBJ2-7; 8 positions agree with TRBD1. Germline V gene lookup returns CDR1 MNHEY and CDR2 SMNVEV (reference sequence). Trimming cost V 2 bases and J 5 bases; bases outside gene matches: 5. The CDR3 is made up of 14 amino acids. As DNA, the CDR3 is TGTGCCAGCAGTTTAAGCCAGGGGGCGGACGAGCAGTACTTC. This translates into CASSLSQGADEQYF.

This clonotype was recorded many times. This CDR3 is CASSKGTGVYEQYF. DNA of the CDR3: TGTGCCAGCAGTAAAGGGACAGGGGTGTACGAGCAGTACTTC. J is TRBJ2-7 and V is TRBV6-1; 10 bases align to TRBD1. This CDR3 has 14 amino acids. Germline CDR1 and CDR2: MNHNS and SASEGT. Trimming at V came to 5 bases and at J to 4 bases, leaving 5 bases not matched to a gene.

In its sample, this clonotype was seen many times. The chain links TRBV12-3 or TRBV12-4 to TRBJ1-5; TRBD1 matches at 7 bases. V was pared by 3 bases and J by 6 bases, with 2 bases of the junction left unmatched. The CDR3 has 13 residues. CDR3 loop: CASSLKGAQPQHF. The CDR3 nucleotides read TGTGCCAGCAGTTTGAAGGGGGCTCAGCCCCAGCATTTT.

This clonotype came up many times. This chain connects TRBV9 to TRBJ2-7; TRBD2 matches 8 bases. The germline gives CDR1 SGDLS, CDR2 YYNGEE. The CDR3 spans 14 residues. V was clipped by 3 bases and J by 7 bases; unmatched bases: 9. The CDR3 DNA sequence: TGTGCCAGCAGCGAGGGAGCGGGAGTGGAAGAGCAGTACTTC. It specifies CASSEGAGVEEQYF.

Ten or more counts support this clonotype. The V call is TRBV28, the J call TRBJ1-5; weak D call: TRBD1 (6 bases). Germline V gives CDR1 MDHEN, CDR2 SYDVKM. Trimming took 4 bases from V and 4 from J, leaving 14 bases between them. CDR3 size: 15 residues. DNA of the CDR3: TGTGCCAGCAGTTGGGGGCCCAGGAGTAATCAGCCCCAGCATTTT. Its protein is CASSWGPRSNQPQHF.

Only a few counts were recorded for this clonotype. This chain joins TRBV18 and TRBJ1-2; the D gene is possibly TRBD1 (6 bases). CDR3 length: 13 residues. CDR1 is KGHSH and CDR2 is LQKENI in the germline V gene. V lost 6 bases and J lost 4, with 12 bases in between. The CDR3 loop reads CASSQDSVYGYTF. The CDR3 DNA follows: TGTGCCAGCTCCCAGGACAGCGTCTATGGCTACACCTTC.

This clonotype was observed a handful of times. The V call is TRBV12-3 or TRBV12-4, the J call TRBJ1-2; no definite D call. The germline V and J ends were trimmed by 9 bases and 1 base, with 12 bases remaining between them. The CDR3 totals 13 residues. CDR3 bases: TGTGCCAGTGGGATGGAACTTAACTATGGCTACACCTTC. It translates to CASGMELNYGYTF.

The table lists this clonotype with many counts. The CDR3 DNA reads TGTGCCAGCAGTGAGATTACAGGGACTAGCAATCAGCCCCAGCATTTT. Translating it yields CASSEITGTSNQPQHF. The V gene is TRBV2, the J gene TRBJ1-5, with TRBD1 as a possible D gene (6 bases). V shed 3 bases and J shed 0 bases, with 12 bases lying between them. CDR1 is SNHLY, CDR2 FYNNEI, per germline. This CDR3 is 16 amino acids long. The variable domain in full, completed from reference TRBV2 and TRBJ1-5, reads EPEVTQTPSHQVTQMGQEVILRCVPISNHLYFYWYRQILGQKVEFLVSFYNNEISEKSEIFDDQFSVERPDGSNFTLKIRSTKLEDSAMYFCASSEITGTSNQPQHFGDGTRLSIL.

As for this clonotype: The CDR3 carries no conserved terminal phenylalanine or tryptophan, so it likely arises from a read error. The J gene is TRBJ1-1, the V gene TRBV10-1; TRBD1 is a possible D gene (5 bases). V lost 2 bases to trimming and J lost 1 base, with 8 bases between them. The CDR3 contains 14 residues. Germline V CDR1 and CDR2: WNHNN, SYGVQD (reference sequence). The CDR3 loop is CASSEGRENTEAFL. In DNA, the CDR3 is TGCGCCAGCAGTGAGGGCAGGGAGAACACTGAAGCTTTCCTT.

V usage is TRBV28 and J usage is TRBJ1-5, with D possibly TRBD1 on 6 matching bases. The CDR3 runs 15 residues. Trimming left V 3 bases short and J 2 bases short, with 11 bases between. In germline, CDR1 is MDHEN, CDR2 SYDVKM. DNA of the CDR3: TGTGCCAGCAGTTTGGGGGGCCCGGGCAATCAGCCCCAGCATTTT. Amino acid sequence: CASSLGGPGNQPQHF.

This clonotype was seen once. The chain carries TRBV24-1 and TRBJ2-2; TRBD2 agrees at 10 bases. With V trimmed by 9 bases and J by 5 bases, 5 bases remained unmatched. The CDR3 covers 14 residues. The V gene's germline CDR1 is KGHDR and CDR2 SFDVKD. The CDR3 protein is CATSGTSVTGELFF. CDR3 coding DNA: TGTGCCACCTCCGGGACTAGCGTAACCGGGGAGCTGTTTTTT.

This clonotype was recorded many times. The chain uses TRBV29-1 and TRBJ2-5; a weak D match, TRBD1 (5 bases). Deletions cut 5 bases from V and 5 bases from J, with 9 bases between. Germline V gives CDR1 SQVTM, CDR2 ANQGSEA. The CDR3 has 11 amino acids. The CDR3 DNA reads as TGCAGCGTTCCAGGGTGGGAGACCCAGTACTTC. Translating it yields CSVPGWETQYF.

The sample holds many counts of this clonotype. The rearrangement links TRBV28 to TRBJ2-7, with D hard to call. CDR3 length equals 15 residues. Trimming cost V 3 bases and J 0 bases, with 12 bases left between them. The germline V gene has CDR1 MDHEN and CDR2 SYDVKM. The CDR3 DNA follows: TGTGCCAGCAGTTTGGGTTCTCTTGGCTCCTACGAGCAGTACTTC. Amino acid sequence: CASSLGSLGSYEQYF.

This clonotype came up many times. The chain has TRBV6-2 or TRBV6-3 and TRBJ1-5; 10 bases map to TRBD1. This CDR3 is built from 17 residues. The V and J ends lost 5 bases and 6 bases, in that order; junction bases with no gene match: 13. CDR1 is MNHEY and CDR2 is SVGEGT in the germline V gene. This CDR3 reads CASSALPKTGGRQPQHF. The CDR3, as DNA: TGTGCCAGCAGTGCCCTACCGAAGACAGGGGGCCGTCAGCCCCAGCATTTT.

This clonotype was seen at least ten times. The rearrangement links TRBV20-1 to TRBJ1-5; TRBD1 agrees at 7 bases. Germline assignment: CDR1 DFQATT and CDR2 SNEGSKA (reference sequence). Trimming cost V 5 bases and J 1 base; bases outside gene matches: 14. The CDR3 length is 17 residues. The chain's CDR3 is CSAPQDRVGRSNQPQHF. CDR3 in DNA: TGCAGTGCTCCCCAAGACAGGGTAGGAAGGAGCAATCAGCCCCAGCATTTT.